This T cell receptor beta chain appears in the sequencing data of a study of shared clonotypes between healthy human individuals. All participating donors were Caucasian adults from Nashville, Tennessee. This CDR3 has 17 residues. Unmatched junction bases numbered 6, after V lost 1 base and J lost 1 base. The V gene's germline CDR1 is LGHNA and CDR2 YSLEER. Each PCR replicate from the sorted subsets contained around 0.2 ug DNA, which is 25,000 to 30,000 T cell genomes. This table comes from immunoSEQ multiplex PCR, and its TCRdb copy is limited to in-frame clones, with some not included. The repertoire holds fewer than 1.6 million clones, with around 98.5% as singletons.

This TCR was recovered from a man between 25 and 39 years old in good health. The sample taken for sequencing was naive CD4+ T cells sorted from blood. This sample's subset: CD45RA+ positively selected. The genes are TRBV4-3 and TRBJ2-1; TRBD2 matches 8 bases. The CDR3 protein is CASSQGVQRGSYNEQFF. As DNA, the CDR3 is TGCGCCAGCAGCCAAGGAGTCCAGCGGGGGTCCTACAATGAGCAGTTCTTC.